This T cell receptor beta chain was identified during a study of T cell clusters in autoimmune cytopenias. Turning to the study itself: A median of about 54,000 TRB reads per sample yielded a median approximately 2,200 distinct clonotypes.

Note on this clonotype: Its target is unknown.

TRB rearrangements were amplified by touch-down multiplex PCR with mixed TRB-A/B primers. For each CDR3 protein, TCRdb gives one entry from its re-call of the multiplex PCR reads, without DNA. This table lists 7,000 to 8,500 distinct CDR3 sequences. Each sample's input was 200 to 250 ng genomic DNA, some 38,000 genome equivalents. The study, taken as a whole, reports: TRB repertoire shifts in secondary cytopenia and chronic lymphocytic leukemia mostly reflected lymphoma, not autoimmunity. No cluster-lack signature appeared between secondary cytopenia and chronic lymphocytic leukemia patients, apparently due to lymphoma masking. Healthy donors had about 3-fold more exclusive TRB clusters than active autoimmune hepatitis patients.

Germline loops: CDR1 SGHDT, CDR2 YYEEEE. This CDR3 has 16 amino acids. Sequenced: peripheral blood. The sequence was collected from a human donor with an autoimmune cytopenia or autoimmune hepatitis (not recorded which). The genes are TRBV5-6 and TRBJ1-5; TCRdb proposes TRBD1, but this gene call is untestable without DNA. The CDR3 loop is CASSLFSGRGNQPQHF.